This is a list of T cell receptor beta chains from one sample in a study of blood T cell repertoires in COVID-19. TCRdb's copy holds only in-frame clones and misses some; the assay was immunoSEQ multiplex PCR. This table has some 200,000 clones, about 83% appearing once. Specimen: peripheral blood. These receptors all stem from a woman in her 30s with COVID-19, enrolled during active disease. Both conserved end residues are part of each CDR3. A D gene is named only where the DNA matches it firmly. Only some rows state a clone size, as once, few, many or a class for expanded clones.

>TRBV13|TRBJ1-6|.|TRBD1
TGTGCCAGCAGCATGGACAGGGGGCAAAGTTATAATTCACCCCTCCACTTT
CASSMDRGQSYNSPLHF
>TRBV7-2|TRBJ2-1|.|TRBD2
TGTGCCAGCAGCTTAGGGACTAGCGGGAGATACAATGAGCAGTTCTTC
CASSLGTSGRYNEQFF
>TRBV3-1/TRBV3-2|TRBJ2-5|.|TRBD2
TGTGCCAGCAGCCAAATAAGCGGGAGGGCCTCAGAGACCCAGTACTTC
CASSQISGRASETQYF
>TRBV28|TRBJ2-4|.|.
TGTGCCAGCAGTTTACAGGCACAAAACATTCAGTACTTC
CASSLQAQNIQYF
>TRBV5-4|TRBJ2-2|.|.
TGTGTCGCGAGCCCCAACCCGAACACCGGGGAGCTGTTTTTT
CVASPNPNTGELFF
>TRBV6-5|TRBJ1-2|.|TRBD1
TGTGCCAGCAGCACCGGGACAGTTGGCGGCTACACCTTC
CASSTGTVGGYTF
>TRBV27|TRBJ1-6|.|TRBD1
TGTGCCAGCAGCTGGACAGGGGTGAGTTCACCCCTCCACTTT
CASSWTGVSSPLHF
>TRBV15|TRBJ1-3|.|.
TGTGCCACCAGCCCCCAGAGGGCCAACTCTGGAAACACCATATATTTT
CATSPQRANSGNTIYF
>TRBV30|TRBJ2-7|.|.
TGTGCCTGGAGCGATATAAGAGCCTACGAGCAGTACTTC
CAWSDIRAYEQYF
>TRBV6-6|TRBJ1-1|.|.
TGTGCCAGCAGTTTTCCAGGGGACGTGAACACTGAAGCTTTCTTT
CASSFPGDVNTEAFF
>TRBV18|TRBJ1-1|.|TRBD1
TGTGCCAGCTCAGTGGGGACAGTTCAGAACACTGAAGCTTTCTTT
CASSVGTVQNTEAFF
>TRBV9|TRBJ1-5|.|.
TGTGCCAGCAGCTTAACCGGGAGTCAGCCCCAGCATTTT
CASSLTGSQPQHF
>TRBV18|TRBJ1-1|many|.
TGTGCCAGCTCCATTGACGGGGGGCTGGGCACTGAAGCTTTCTTT
CASSIDGGLGTEAFF
>TRBV28|TRBJ2-4|.|.
TGTGCCAGCAGTTTACGAAGCGGAAACATTCAGTACTTC
CASSLRSGNIQYF
>TRBV3-1/TRBV3-2|TRBJ1-1|.|TRBD1
TGTGCCAGCAGCCAATGGGGACAGGACACTGAAGCTTTCTTT
CASSQWGQDTEAFF
>TRBV2|TRBJ1-2|.|.
TGTGCCAGCAGTGAATCGCAGGACAGCTTCTATGGCTACACCTTC
CASSESQDSFYGYTF
>TRBV7-9|TRBJ1-2|few|.
TGTGCCAGCACCGGACAGATTAACGGGCCCTACACCTTC
CASTGQINGPYTF
>TRBV11-3|TRBJ2-1|.|TRBD1
TGTGCCAGCAGCCCTGGACAGGGGACTTACAATGAGCAGTTCTTC
CASSPGQGTYNEQFF
>TRBV24-1|TRBJ2-2|.|.
TGTGCCACCAGGAAGACTATCGGGGAGCTGTTTTTT
CATRKTIGELFF
>TRBV15|TRBJ1-2|.|TRBD1
TGTGCCACCAGCAGAGACCGTGGGACAGCGAAGGGCTACACCTTC
CATSRDRGTAKGYTF
>TRBV2|TRBJ1-5|few|.
TGTGCCAGCCGACATCGGACTAATAGCAATCAGCCCCAGCATTTT
CASRHRTNSNQPQHF
>TRBV19|TRBJ2-2|.|.
TGTGCCAGTAGTATCCCCGGGGTGCTAAACACCGGGGAGCTGTTTTTT
CASSIPGVLNTGELFF
>TRBV6-2/TRBV6-3|TRBJ1-2|.|TRBD1
TGTGCCAGCAGTTTACAGGGGGACTATGGCTACACCTTC
CASSLQGDYGYTF
>TRBV7-2|TRBJ1-2|.|.
TGTGCCAGCAGCCAACGGGGGACTACCCCATATGGCTACACCTTC
CASSQRGTTPYGYTF
>TRBV9|TRBJ2-7|once|TRBD1
TGTGCCAGCAGCGCTACCGGGACAGGGGGCGCCGAGCAGTACTTC
CASSATGTGGAEQYF
>TRBV27|TRBJ1-2|.|.
TGTGCCAGCAGCCCGGGACATTTCTATGGCTACACCTTC
CASSPGHFYGYTF
>TRBV21-1|TRBJ2-7|.|.
TGTGCCAGCAGCACCCGCCAGGGGGCTTCCTACGAGCAGTACTTC
CASSTRQGASYEQYF
>TRBV6-5|TRBJ1-2|.|.
TGTGCCAGCAGTTACAATAGGCCAGGAGGCGGCTACACCTTC
CASSYNRPGGGYTF